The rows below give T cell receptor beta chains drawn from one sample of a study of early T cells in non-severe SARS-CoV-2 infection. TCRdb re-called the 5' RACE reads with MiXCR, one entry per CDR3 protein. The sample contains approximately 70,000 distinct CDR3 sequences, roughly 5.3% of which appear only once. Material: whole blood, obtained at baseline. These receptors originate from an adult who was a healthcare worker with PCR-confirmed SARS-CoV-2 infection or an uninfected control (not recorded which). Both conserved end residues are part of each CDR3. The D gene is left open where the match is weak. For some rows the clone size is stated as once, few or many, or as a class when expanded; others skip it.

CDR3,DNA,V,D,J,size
CASSLKGASENTIYF,TGCGCCAGCAGCTTGAAGGGAGCGTCTGAAAACACCATATATTTT,TRBV5-1,NA,TRBJ1-3,many
CASSPDRDNEQFF,TGTGCCAGCAGCCCGGACAGGGACAATGAGCAGTTCTTC,TRBV7-7,TRBD1,TRBJ2-1,many
CASSLVSSGLGEKFF,TGTGCCAGCAGCTTAGTTAGTTCCGGGCTTGGCGAAAAGTTCTTC,TRBV7-8,NA,TRBJ2-1,many
CASSIDRGKAARREQYF,TGTGCCAGTAGTATAGATCGGGGTAAGGCTGCGCGGCGCGAGCAGTACTTC,TRBV19,NA,TRBJ2-7,NA
CSARRQATNEKLFF,TGCAGTGCTAGAAGACAGGCAACTAATGAAAAACTGTTTTTT,TRBV20-1,NA,TRBJ1-4,many
CASSYAGTSGIRELFF,TGTGCCAGCAGTTACGCCGGGACTAGCGGGATCCGGGAGCTGTTTTTT,TRBV6-5,TRBD2,TRBJ2-2,NA
CAWSLSLRSTDTQYF,TGTGCCTGGAGTCTATCTTTACGAAGCACAGATACGCAGTATTTT,TRBV30,NA,TRBJ2-3,NA
CASSRDRGGSEKLFF,TGCGCCAGCAGCCGTGACAGGGGGGGTAGTGAAAAACTGTTTTTT,TRBV4-1,TRBD1,TRBJ1-4,few
CASSLGVETQYF,TGCGCCAGCAGCTTGGGGGTCGAGACCCAGTACTTC,TRBV5-1,NA,TRBJ2-5,NA
CASSRSFTTDTQYF,TGTGCCAGCTCGCGGTCCTTTACCACAGATACGCAGTATTTT,TRBV18,NA,TRBJ2-3,NA
CASSLDQMETQYF,TGCGCCAGCAGCTTGGACCAGATGGAGACCCAGTACTTC,TRBV5-1,NA,TRBJ2-5,few
CASSEGRSPYTDTQYF,TGTGCCAGCAGCGAGGGACGGTCACCTTACACAGATACGCAGTATTTT,TRBV2,NA,TRBJ2-3,many
CASSLVGGRLSRGTDTQYF,TGTGCCAGCAGCTTAGTAGGCGGGAGGCTATCCAGAGGGACAGATACGCAGTATTTT,TRBV7-6,TRBD2,TRBJ2-3,many
CASSIAASTDTQYF,TGTGCCAGTAGTATCGCAGCGAGCACAGATACGCAGTATTTT,TRBV19,NA,TRBJ2-3,many
CASSQRGGTYNEQFF,TGTGCCAGCAGCCAAAGAGGGGGTACCTACAATGAGCAGTTCTTC,TRBV7-6,NA,TRBJ2-1,NA
CASSTNARDTQYF,TGTGCCAGCAGTACCAATGCAAGGGATACGCAGTATTTT,TRBV27,NA,TRBJ2-3,NA
CASSDSYGYTF,TGTGCCAGCAGTGACAGCTATGGCTACACCTTC,TRBV6-1,NA,TRBJ1-2,many
CASSAYSGYGYTF,TGTGCCAGCAGTGCTTACTCGGGGTATGGCTACACCTTC,TRBV28,NA,TRBJ1-2,many
CASRGGAPWDTIYF,TGTGCCAGCAGGGGGGGGGCGCCCTGGGACACCATATATTTT,TRBV6-5,NA,TRBJ1-3,NA
CAWRGTELSEAFF,TGTGCCTGGAGAGGAACGGAGTTGTCTGAAGCTTTCTTT,TRBV30,NA,TRBJ1-1,many
CSVERGGEGIGELFF,TGCAGCGTTGAACGAGGGGGCGAGGGAATCGGGGAGCTGTTTTTT,TRBV29-1,TRBD1,TRBJ2-2,few
CASSGRLAGSSTDTQYF,TGTGCCAGCAGCGGTAGACTAGCGGGATCTAGCACAGATACGCAGTATTTT,TRBV9,TRBD2,TRBJ2-3,NA
CSAGSSGAATPYEQYF,TGCAGTGCTGGGTCTAGCGGGGCCGCCACACCCTACGAGCAGTACTTC,TRBV20-1,TRBD2,TRBJ2-7,many
CASSLRFRESSYNEQFF,TGTGCCAGCAGCCTTAGATTTCGGGAGAGTTCCTACAATGAGCAGTTCTTC,TRBV7-3,NA,TRBJ2-1,NA
CASRTTAVTNTEAFF,TGTGCCAGCAGGACGACAGCCGTTACAAACACTGAAGCTTTCTTT,TRBV27,NA,TRBJ1-1,many
CSVGWSLAGGGEQFF,TGCAGCGTTGGTTGGAGTCTAGCGGGAGGTGGAGAGCAGTTCTTC,TRBV29-1,TRBD2,TRBJ2-1,many
CSGSRGTEAFF,TGCAGCGGATCTCGGGGCACTGAAGCTTTCTTT,TRBV29-1,NA,TRBJ1-1,many
CASSYGGQGLAKNIQYF,TGTGCCAGCAGCTACGGCGGACAGGGCCTAGCCAAAAACATTCAGTACTTC,TRBV7-9,TRBD1,TRBJ2-4,few